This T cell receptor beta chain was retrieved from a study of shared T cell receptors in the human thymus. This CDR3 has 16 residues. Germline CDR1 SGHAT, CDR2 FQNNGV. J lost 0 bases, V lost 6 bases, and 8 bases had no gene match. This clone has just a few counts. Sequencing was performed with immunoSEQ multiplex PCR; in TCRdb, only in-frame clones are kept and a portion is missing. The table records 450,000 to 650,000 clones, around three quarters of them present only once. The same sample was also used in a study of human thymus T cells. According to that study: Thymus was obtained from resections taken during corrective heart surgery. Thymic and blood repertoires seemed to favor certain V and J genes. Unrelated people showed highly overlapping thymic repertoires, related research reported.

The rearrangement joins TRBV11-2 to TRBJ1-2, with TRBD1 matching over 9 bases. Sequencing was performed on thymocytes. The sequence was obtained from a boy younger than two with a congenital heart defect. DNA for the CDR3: TGTGCCAGCAGTCTTCGGACAGGGGAGACTAACTATGGCTACACCTTC. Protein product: CASSLRTGETNYGYTF.